What follows is one T cell receptor beta chain and its context. The CDR3 totals 12 residues. Germline assignment: CDR1 LNHDA and CDR2 SQIVND (reference sequence). Trimming took 6 bases from V and 0 from J, leaving 4 bases between them. The sample comes from a study of OX40 agonist ivuxolimab in advanced cancers. Study in general: Earlier treatment with anti-PD-1, anti-PD-L1 or anti-CTLA-4 was permitted, and roughly 40% had received some.

At cycle 4 day 1, cycle 7 day 1, and baseline, blood was sampled. Produced via immunoSEQ multiplex PCR; TCRdb's table is partial and in-frame only. The sample consists of approximately 24,000 clones, around 79% of them appearing once. The chain combines TRBV19 with TRBJ2-3; D gene ambiguous. This sequence was found in an adult with an advanced solid tumor such as melanoma, head and neck, liver or kidney cancer. Material: CD4+ or CD8+ T cells sorted from blood, obtained in a trial of the OX40 agonist ivuxolimab. The CDR3 loop reads CASRQSTDTQYF. The CDR3 nucleotides are TGTGCCAGTAGGCAAAGCACAGATACGCAGTATTTT.